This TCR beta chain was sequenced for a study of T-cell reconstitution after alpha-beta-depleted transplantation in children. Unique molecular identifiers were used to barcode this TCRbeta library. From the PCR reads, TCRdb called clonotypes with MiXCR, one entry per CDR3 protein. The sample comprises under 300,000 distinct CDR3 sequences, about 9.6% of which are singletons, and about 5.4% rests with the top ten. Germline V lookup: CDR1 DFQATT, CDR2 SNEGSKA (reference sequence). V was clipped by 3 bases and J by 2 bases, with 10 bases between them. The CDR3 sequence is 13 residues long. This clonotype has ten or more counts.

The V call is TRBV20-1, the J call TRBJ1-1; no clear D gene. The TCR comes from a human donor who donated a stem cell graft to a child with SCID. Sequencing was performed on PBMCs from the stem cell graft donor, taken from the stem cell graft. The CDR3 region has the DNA TGCAGTGCTAGGCGAGACGGAAACACTGAAGCTTTCTTT. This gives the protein CSARRDGNTEAFF.